This is a list of T cell receptor beta chains from one sample in a study of CD8+CD57+ T cells in acquired aplastic anemia. One entry per CDR3 protein, called by TCRdb with MiXCR from the reads. This sample has about 180,000 distinct CDR3 sequences, with approximately 48% found just once. What was sequenced was sorted CD4+, CD8+, or CD8+CD57+ T cells (not recorded which) from PBMCs. These receptors were collected from a human donor with aplastic anemia. Both conserved end residues are part of each CDR3. Each record gives: J gene, V gene, D gene, CDR3 length, clone size, CDR3 DNA, CDR3 protein. A D gene is named only where the DNA matches it firmly. Clone size is shown for a subset of rows, as once, few, many or a class of expanded clone.

TRBJ1-5 | TRBV6-1 | TRBD1 | 17 | few | TGTGCCAGCAGTGAAGCGCTTCTAGGGGGCCTAGGACAGCCCCAGCATTTT | CASSEALLGGLGQPQHF
TRBJ2-4 | TRBV5-5 | - | 16 | - | TGTGCCAGCAGCCCGGGCCCCCATCTAGCCAAAAACATTCAGTACTTC | CASSPGPHLAKNIQYF
TRBJ2-7 | TRBV7-9 | TRBD2 | 13 | - | TGTGCCAGCAGAAGCGGGAGGACCTACGAGCAGTACTTC | CASRSGRTYEQYF
TRBJ2-7 | TRBV11-2 | - | 14 | many | TGTGCCAGCAGCTTATCCTCCGGAGCCTACGAGCAGTACTTC | CASSLSSGAYEQYF
TRBJ2-6 | TRBV2 | - | 17 | - | TGTGCCAGCAGTGAAGGTGGCGGGACCTCTGGGGCCAACGTCCTGACTTTC | CASSEGGGTSGANVLTF
TRBJ2-1 | TRBV19 | - | 12 | - | TGTGCCAGTAAAGATCCGAACAATGAGCAGTTCTTC | CASKDPNNEQFF
TRBJ2-1 | TRBV7-9 | - | 12 | - | TGTGCCAGCAGCTTATCTGACAATGAGCAGTTCTTC | CASSLSDNEQFF
TRBJ1-1 | TRBV7-3 | - | 12 | many | TGTGCCAGCAGCTACGGAGGAGACAAAGCTTTCTTT | CASSYGGDKAFF
TRBJ1-1 | TRBV29-1 | - | 11 | once | TGCATCGGACAAATATTCACTGAAGCTTTCTTT | CIGQIFTEAFF
TRBJ2-6 | TRBV19 | - | 18 | many | TGTGCCAGTAGTATTTTGGCGGGGGCCCTTTCTGGGGCCAACGTCCTGACTTTC | CASSILAGALSGANVLTF